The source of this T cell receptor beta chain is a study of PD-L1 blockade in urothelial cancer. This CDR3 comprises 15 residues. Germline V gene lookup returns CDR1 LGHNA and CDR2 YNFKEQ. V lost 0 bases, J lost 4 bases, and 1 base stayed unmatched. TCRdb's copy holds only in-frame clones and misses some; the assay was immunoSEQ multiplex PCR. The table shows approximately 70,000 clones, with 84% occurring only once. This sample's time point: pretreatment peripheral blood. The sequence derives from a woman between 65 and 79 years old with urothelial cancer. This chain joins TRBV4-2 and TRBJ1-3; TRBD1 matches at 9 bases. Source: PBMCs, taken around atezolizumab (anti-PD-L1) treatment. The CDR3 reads CASSQDGTGGNTIYF. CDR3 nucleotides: TGTGCCAGCAGCCAAGACGGGACAGGGGGAAACACCATATATTTT.